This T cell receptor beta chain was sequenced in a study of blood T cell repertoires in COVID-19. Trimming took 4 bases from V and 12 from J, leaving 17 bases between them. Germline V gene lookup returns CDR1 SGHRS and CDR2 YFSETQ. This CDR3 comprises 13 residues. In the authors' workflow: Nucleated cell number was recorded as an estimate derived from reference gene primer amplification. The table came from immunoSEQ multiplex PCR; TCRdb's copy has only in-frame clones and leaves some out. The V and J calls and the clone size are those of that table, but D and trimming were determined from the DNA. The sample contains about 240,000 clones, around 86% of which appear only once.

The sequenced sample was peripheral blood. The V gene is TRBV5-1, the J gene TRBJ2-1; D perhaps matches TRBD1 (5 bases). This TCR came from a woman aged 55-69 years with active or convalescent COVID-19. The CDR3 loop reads CASSPGQGPSQFF. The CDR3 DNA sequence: TGCGCCAGCAGCCCCGGGCAGGGCCCTTCGCAGTTCTTC. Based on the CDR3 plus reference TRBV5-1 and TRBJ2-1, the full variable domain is KAGVTQTPRYLIKTRGQQVTLSCSPISGHRSVSWYQQTPGQGLQFLFEYFSETQRNKGNFPGRFSGRQFSNSRSEMNVSTLELGDSALYLCASSPGQGPSQFFGPGTRLTVL.